Listed below are T cell receptor beta chains from one sample, sequenced in a study of cytomegalovirus exposure and HLA in healthy donors. Method: immunoSEQ multiplex PCR; TCRdb's copy keeps in-frame clones and lacks some. The sample lists 110,000 to 150,000 clones; over 90% were seen once. What was sequenced was PBMCs. The receptor set was obtained from a young man in good health and CMV-seropositive. Both conserved end residues are trimmed from each CDR3. The D gene is left open where the match is weak.

D: NA
V: TRBV6-6
J: TRBJ2-2
CDR3: ASSYLEGELF

D: TRBD1
V: TRBV28
J: TRBJ1-5
CDR3: ASSIPGQALYQPQH

D: NA
V: TRBV6-4
J: TRBJ1-4
CDR3: ASSDGWPHDEKLF

D: NA
V: TRBV5-1
J: TRBJ2-5
CDR3: ASSLDRGGGETQY

D: TRBD2
V: TRBV5-1
J: TRBJ2-5
CDR3: ASSGGLASQETQY

D: TRBD1
V: TRBV7-8
J: TRBJ1-6
CDR3: ASSIRTGVGDNSPLH

D: NA
V: TRBV4-2
J: TRBJ1-4
CDR3: ASSQVFETQSEKLF

D: TRBD2
V: TRBV2
J: TRBJ2-2
CDR3: AGRLAGNTGELF

D: TRBD2
V: TRBV7-8
J: TRBJ2-7
CDR3: ASSPSGRAYEQY

D: NA
V: TRBV19
J: TRBJ1-2
CDR3: ASTYRVHYGYT

D: TRBD1
V: TRBV7-9
J: TRBJ2-7
CDR3: ASSPSGGRYIYEQY

D: NA
V: TRBV21-1
J: TRBJ2-7
CDR3: ASGIIEACRDTPYEQY

D: NA
V: TRBV7-2
J: TRBJ2-3
CDR3: ASSAGPRDTQY

D: TRBD1
V: TRBV5-1
J: TRBJ2-5
CDR3: ASSLEGTVQAAQY

D: TRBD2
V: TRBV4-2
J: TRBJ2-7
CDR3: ASSQDGGSYEQY

D: NA
V: TRBV7-9
J: TRBJ2-7
CDR3: ASSLTTSYEQY

D: TRBD1
V: TRBV5-4
J: TRBJ1-6
CDR3: ASSRTGDSPLH

D: TRBD1
V: TRBV5-4
J: TRBJ1-2
CDR3: ASSLARDRGQYGYT

D: TRBD1
V: TRBV9
J: TRBJ1-2
CDR3: ASSAPRDRGRGGYT

D: NA
V: TRBV11-3
J: TRBJ1-3
CDR3: ASSQYPTGGLDGNTIY

D: NA
V: TRBV28
J: TRBJ2-1
CDR3: ASSLPGRGWF

D: TRBD2
V: TRBV4-2
J: TRBJ2-7
CDR3: ASSQTTGLPGDEQY

D: TRBD1
V: TRBV13
J: TRBJ1-4
CDR3: ASSFTGAENEKLF

D: TRBD1
V: TRBV16
J: TRBJ1-6
CDR3: ASSQLTGVNSPLH

D: NA
V: TRBV20-1
J: TRBJ1-2
CDR3: SAMPVYGYT

D: TRBD2
V: TRBV5-1
J: NA
CDR3: ASSLVSGEGLEQY

D: TRBD2
V: TRBV10-3
J: TRBJ2-7
CDR3: AISSKRETPHEQY

D: NA
V: TRBV29-1
J: TRBJ2-7
CDR3: SGAGQGSASGAYEQY

D: TRBD2
V: TRBV5-1
J: TRBJ2-3
CDR3: ASSLGGTSGTDTQY

D: TRBD2
V: TRBV4-1
J: TRBJ2-1
CDR3: ASSLLAGAYNEQF

D: TRBD2
V: TRBV7-8
J: TRBJ2-1
CDR3: ASMNSGLAGAGEQF

D: TRBD1
V: TRBV5-1
J: TRBJ1-5
CDR3: ASSLTGGNQPQH

D: NA
V: TRBV9
J: TRBJ2-3
CDR3: ASSVGGQSTDTQY

D: TRBD1
V: TRBV7-6
J: TRBJ2-7
CDR3: ASSPPDRGGAYEQY

D: TRBD2
V: TRBV30
J: TRBJ2-6
CDR3: AWSVRRLAGRAGANVLT

D: TRBD1
V: TRBV28
J: TRBJ1-2
CDR3: ASRPGGYGYT

D: NA
V: TRBV2
J: TRBJ2-7
CDR3: ASSEGVIASHSYEQY

D: TRBD2
V: TRBV11-3
J: TRBJ2-7
CDR3: ASSLETSGSTYEQY

D: TRBD2
V: TRBV29-1
J: TRBJ2-1
CDR3: SVEASGSFFREQF

D: NA
V: TRBV2
J: TRBJ2-2
CDR3: ASSEIGRRTGELF

D: NA
V: TRBV28
J: TRBJ2-3
CDR3: ASSLWASGTDTQY

D: NA
V: TRBV29-1
J: TRBJ2-3
CDR3: SSRTDTQY